The entry below gives a single TCR beta chain sequence along with its context. Its specificity is not known. The assay ran at deep level. Measured with immunoSEQ multiplex PCR; TCRdb has only the in-frame clones, and not every one. The data show over a million clones, roughly 96% seen once. This sample was included in a study of shared clonotypes between healthy human individuals. Study-wide points: Limitation of the genetic and exposure-history diversity represented came from the few donors.

Division of CD4+ cells produced a CD45RA+ naive subset and a CD45RA-negative memory subset. Sequenced sample: naive CD4+ T cells sorted from blood. Documented subset: CD45RA+ positively selected. The clonotype was recovered from a man younger than 40 in good health.

The CDR3 sequence: CTSSQDGPRQGAPLYEQYF. CDR3 DNA: TGCACCAGCAGCCAAGACGGGCCAAGACAGGGGGCTCCTCTCTACGAGCAGTACTTC. The gene calls are TRBV1 and TRBJ2-7; TRBD1, the D gene given by the table, was not confirmed from the DNA. TRBV1 is designated a pseudogene. The CDR3 spans 19 residues.